This T cell receptor beta chain is from a study of post-analysis software for immune sequencing data. In the study overall: Recorded disease courses covered relapsing-remitting, secondary progressive and progressive-relapsing multiple sclerosis. Some patients had no subtype annotation.

The library was made from cDNA and included unique molecular identifiers. TCRdb redid the calling of the PCR reads with MiXCR, one entry per CDR3 protein. This repertoire shows some 690,000 distinct CDR3 sequences, 55% to 60% found once; its top ten account for approximately 11%. The origin of this receptor is a girl aged 2 to 10 with multiple sclerosis. The specimen sequenced was blood.

In DNA, the CDR3 is TGCGCCACCAACCTCGGGGGGTTGAATGAGCAGTTCTTC. It yields the protein CATNLGGLNEQFF. V is TRBV5-1 and J is TRBJ2-1; 7 positions match TRBD2. With V trimmed by 9 bases and J by 7 bases, 10 bases remained unmatched. Germline V gene sequence: CDR1 SGHRS, CDR2 YFSETQ. The CDR3 runs 13 residues.